The clone carrying this T cell receptor beta chain has just a few counts. The CDR3 runs to 16 residues. Trimming pared 3 bases from V and 3 bases from J, leaving 17 bases between. The V gene's germline CDR1 is LNHDA and CDR2 SQIVND (reference sequence). Enrolment of Seattle patients took place during active infection, and they were followed longitudinally. In the original workflow: Estimation of nucleated cell counts was performed using reference gene primer amplification. The data were produced by immunoSEQ multiplex PCR, yet TCRdb's version contains in-frame clones alone and is incomplete. D and trimming were read from the DNA, whereas the V and J calls and clone size are those reported in that table. The data contain over 150,000 clones, approximately 85% of them singletons. These data originate in a study of blood T cell repertoires in COVID-19. Overall study context: Acute and convalescent COVID-19 specimens originated in the United States, Italy and Spain.

The genes are TRBV19 and TRBJ1-2; D might be TRBD1 (6 bases). This TCR was sampled from a man aged 80 or over with COVID-19, enrolled during active disease. Sequencing was done on a sample of peripheral blood. The CDR3 sequence is CASSIWGPLEDYGYTF. The DNA for the CDR3 is TGTGCCAGTAGTATCTGGGGGCCTCTAGAGGACTATGGCTACACCTTC.